The present TCR beta chain was sequenced within a study of Graves' ophthalmopathy and Graves' hyperthyroidism. Broader study findings: Most thyroid clonotypes with frequency above 0.001 were detected in blood too.

Investigators amplified TCR beta CDR3 regions from RNA transcripts. In the first round, RT-PCR was carried out with HTBI primers, and a multiplex PCR formed the second round. TCRdb re-called the multiplex PCR reads through MiXCR, storing one row per CDR3 protein. Among over a million distinct CDR3 sequences, about two fifths were seen once, and the ten largest hold around 10%. To note about this clonotype: The target antigen is unknown.

V shed 7 bases and J shed 8 bases, with 17 bases lying between them. The CDR3 runs to 13 residues. Germline values: CDR1 SEHNR, CDR2 FQNEAQ (reference sequence). Sequences were obtained from peripheral blood or thyroid tissue (not recorded which). This TCR was recovered from an adult man with Graves' hyperthyroidism. V gene TRBV7-9 combines with J gene TRBJ1-2, with a tentative D call TRBD1 (5 bases). The CDR3: CASNQGSRSGYTF. CDR3 bases: TGTGCCAGCAACCAGGGCAGTCGAAGCGGCTACACCTTC.